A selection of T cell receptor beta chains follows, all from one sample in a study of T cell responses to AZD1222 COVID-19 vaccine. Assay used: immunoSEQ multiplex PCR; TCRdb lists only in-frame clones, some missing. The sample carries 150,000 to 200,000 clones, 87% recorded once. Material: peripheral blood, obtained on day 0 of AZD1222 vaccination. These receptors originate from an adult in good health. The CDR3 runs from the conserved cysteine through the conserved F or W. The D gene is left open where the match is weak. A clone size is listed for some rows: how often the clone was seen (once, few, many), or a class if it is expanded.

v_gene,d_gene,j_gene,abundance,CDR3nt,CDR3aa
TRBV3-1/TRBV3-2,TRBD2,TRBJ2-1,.,TGTGCCAGCAGCTCCCGGACTAGCGGGAGTCCCTACAATGAGCAGTTCTTC,CASSSRTSGSPYNEQFF
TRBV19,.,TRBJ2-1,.,TGTGCCACAGGGCGGCCCCCAAATGAGCAGTTCTTC,CATGRPPNEQFF
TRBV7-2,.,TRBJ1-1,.,TGTGCCAGCAGATCTTCCCGTAGGACTGAAGCTTTCTTT,CASRSSRRTEAFF
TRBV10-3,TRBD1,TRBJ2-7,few,TGTGCCATATCCGGGACAGCTTACGAGCAGTACTTC,CAISGTAYEQYF
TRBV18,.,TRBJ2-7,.,TGTGCCAGCTCACCACGGAGAGTCTCCTACGAGCAGTACTTC,CASSPRRVSYEQYF
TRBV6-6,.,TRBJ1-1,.,TGTGCCAGCAGTTACTCGAAGTATGGCGCTGAAGCTTTCTTT,CASSYSKYGAEAFF
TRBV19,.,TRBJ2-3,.,TGTGCCAGTAGTATAGATCGGGGGGCGCATAGCACAGATACGCAGTATTTT,CASSIDRGAHSTDTQYF
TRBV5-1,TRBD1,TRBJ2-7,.,TGCGCCAGCAGCTTTAACTCTTGGACAGGATCATACGAGCAGTACTTC,CASSFNSWTGSYEQYF
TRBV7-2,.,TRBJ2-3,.,TGTGCCAGCAGCCCACGTCAGGGACGGTGGTTGCAGTATTTT,CASSPRQGRWLQYF
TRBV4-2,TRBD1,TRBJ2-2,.,TGTGCCAGCAGCCAAGACCACAGGACAGGAGAGAACACCGGGGAGCTGTTTTTT,CASSQDHRTGENTGELFF
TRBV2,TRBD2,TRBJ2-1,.,TGTGCCAGCGGCGGGAGGGTCGATGAGCAGTTCTTC,CASGGRVDEQFF
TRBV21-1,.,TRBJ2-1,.,TGTGCCAGCACCAAGAAGGGACAGGGGGGTTTTAGTGAGCAGTTCTTC,CASTKKGQGGFSEQFF
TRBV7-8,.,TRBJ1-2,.,TGTGCCAGCAGCTTAGGGGGGGGATATGGCTACACCTTC,CASSLGGGYGYTF
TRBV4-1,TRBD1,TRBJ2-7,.,TGCGCCAGCAGCCAAGGGACAGGGTTCTCCTACGAGCAGTACTTC,CASSQGTGFSYEQYF
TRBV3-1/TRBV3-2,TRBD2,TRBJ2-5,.,TGTGCCAGCAGCCAAGATCCGCGAAGCGGGGGGTTGCGCCAAGAGACCCAGTACTTC,CASSQDPRSGGLRQETQYF
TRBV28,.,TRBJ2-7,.,TGTGCCAGCAGCCTAACGAGGACTCCTTTCTCCTACGAGCAGTACTTC,CASSLTRTPFSYEQYF
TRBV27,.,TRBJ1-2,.,TGTGCCAGCAGTGTCGACAGCTCCTTCTATGGCTACACCTTC,CASSVDSSFYGYTF
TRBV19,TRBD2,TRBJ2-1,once,TGTGCCAGCAGTTGGTCTAGCGGGAGGAGCTCCTACAATGAGCAGTTCTTC,CASSWSSGRSSYNEQFF
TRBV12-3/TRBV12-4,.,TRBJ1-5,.,TGTGCCAGCAGAGAGGGTAATCAGCCCCAGCATTTT,CASREGNQPQHF
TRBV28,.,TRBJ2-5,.,TGTGCCAGCAGTCCCCGTTTAGGTGTGGCGACCCAGTACTTC,CASSPRLGVATQYF
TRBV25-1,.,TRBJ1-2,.,TGTGCCAGCAGTCCTACCCCGTTATCTGGCTACACCTTC,CASSPTPLSGYTF
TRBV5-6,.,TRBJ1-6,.,TGTGCCAGCAGCTTGTCAGGACCTAATTCACCCCTCCACTTT,CASSLSGPNSPLHF
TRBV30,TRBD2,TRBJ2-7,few,TGTGCCTGGAGGACCTTCGGACTAGCGAGCACCTACGAGCAGTACTTC,CAWRTFGLASTYEQYF
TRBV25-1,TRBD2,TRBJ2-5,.,TGTGCCAGCAGTGAATACGGGGGTCAACTAGCGGGAGAAGAGACCCAGTACTTC,CASSEYGGQLAGEETQYF
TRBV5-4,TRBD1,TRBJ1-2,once,TGTGCCAGCAGCTTGGCCGGGACAGCTAACTATGGCTACACCTTC,CASSLAGTANYGYTF
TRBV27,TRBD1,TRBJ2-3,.,TGTGCCAGCAGGGAGTTAGGACAGGCCAGCACAGATACGCAGTATTTT,CASRELGQASTDTQYF
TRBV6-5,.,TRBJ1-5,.,TGTGCCAGCAGTTACCCGAGCCGGGACATAAATCAGCCCCAGCATTTT,CASSYPSRDINQPQHF
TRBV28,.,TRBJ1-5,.,TGTGCCAGCTCGCTGAGGGGCATGGGTTTGTATCAGCCCCAGCATTTT,CASSLRGMGLYQPQHF
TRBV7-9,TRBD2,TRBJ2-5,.,TGTGCCAGCAGCTGGGGACTAGCGGGAGTAGGAGAGACCCAGTACTTC,CASSWGLAGVGETQYF
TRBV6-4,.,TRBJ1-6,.,TGTGCCAGCAGTGATATTTCGGCGGCGTCCTATAATTCACCCCTCCACTTT,CASSDISAASYNSPLHF
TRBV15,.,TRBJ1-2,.,TGTGCCACCAGCTTACAACGGGAGTTCTATGGCTACACCTTC,CATSLQREFYGYTF
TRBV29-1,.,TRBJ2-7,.,TGCAGCGTTGAGTTAGGGACCTCCTACGAGCAGTACTTC,CSVELGTSYEQYF
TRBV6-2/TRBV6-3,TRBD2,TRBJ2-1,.,TGTGCCAGCAGTTACGAGGGAGGGCTCAGGAATGAGCAGTTCTTC,CASSYEGGLRNEQFF
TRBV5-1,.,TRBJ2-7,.,TGCGCCAGCAGCTTGGGTGGACCGGGACCCAGGAGGCAGTACTTC,CASSLGGPGPRRQYF
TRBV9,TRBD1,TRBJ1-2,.,TGTGCCAGCAGCCCAAGAGGGGGCTCAAACTATGGCTACACCTTC,CASSPRGGSNYGYTF
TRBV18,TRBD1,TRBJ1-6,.,TGTGCCAGCTCCCGGGACAGAAATAATTCACCCCTCCACTTT,CASSRDRNNSPLHF
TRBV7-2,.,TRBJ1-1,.,TGTGCCAGCAGCTCACAGACGAACACTGAAGCTTTCTTT,CASSSQTNTEAFF
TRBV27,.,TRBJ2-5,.,TGTGCCAGCAGCGACACCGGGTACCAAGAGACCCAGTACTTC,CASSDTGYQETQYF
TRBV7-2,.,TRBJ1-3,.,TGTGCCAGCGCGAAACGACGGGACTCTGGAAACACCATATATTTT,CASAKRRDSGNTIYF
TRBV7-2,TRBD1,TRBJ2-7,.,TGTGCCAGCAGCACGGACAGGTTCGACGAGCAGTACTTC,CASSTDRFDEQYF
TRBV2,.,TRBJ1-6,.,TGTGCCAGCTTTCGCGGTGGTTCCTATAATTCACCCCTCCACTTT,CASFRGGSYNSPLHF
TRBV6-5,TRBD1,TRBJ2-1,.,TGTGCCAGCAGGGACAGGGTGGATAAGTTCTTC,CASRDRVDKFF
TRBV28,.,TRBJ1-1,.,TGTGCCAGCAGTCCTTGGACAGTAAACACTGAAGCTTTCTTT,CASSPWTVNTEAFF
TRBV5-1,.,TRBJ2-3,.,TGCGCCAGCAGCCGGGGGCCCGGAAGCACAGATACGCAGTATTTT,CASSRGPGSTDTQYF
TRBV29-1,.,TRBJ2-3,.,TGCAGCGTTGAAGAGGGCACAGATACGCAGTATTTT,CSVEEGTDTQYF
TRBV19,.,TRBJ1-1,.,TGTGCCAGTAGTATATCACAACTGAACACTGAAGCTTTCTTT,CASSISQLNTEAFF
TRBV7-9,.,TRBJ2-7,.,TGTGCCAGCGGTGGGGCTAGCGATACCTACGAGCAGTACTTC,CASGGASDTYEQYF
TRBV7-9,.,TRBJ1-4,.,TGTGCCAGCAGCTTAGAGGCGATAACTAATGAAAAACTGTTTTTT,CASSLEAITNEKLFF
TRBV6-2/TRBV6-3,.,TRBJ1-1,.,TGTGCCAGCAGTTATAGCCCGAAACAGGGCACTGAAGCTTTCTTT,CASSYSPKQGTEAFF
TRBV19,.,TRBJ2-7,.,TGTGCCAGTTCAACGGGGTGGGGCAGCTACGAGCAGTACTTC,CASSTGWGSYEQYF
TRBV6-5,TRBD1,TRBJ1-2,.,TGTGCCAGCAGGGCAGGGGGAGGCTACACCTTC,CASRAGGGYTF
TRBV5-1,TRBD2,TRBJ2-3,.,TGCGCCAGCAGCTTTAGGCCCTTGACTAGCGGAAGCACAGATACGCAGTATTTT,CASSFRPLTSGSTDTQYF
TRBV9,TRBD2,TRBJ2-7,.,TGTGCCAGCAGCGTGGCGGGAAGCGGGAGGGCCTCCTACGAGCAGTACTTC,CASSVAGSGRASYEQYF
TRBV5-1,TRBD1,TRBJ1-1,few,TGCGCCAGCAACCATAGGACAGGCCGCGTGAACACTGAAGCTTTCTTT,CASNHRTGRVNTEAFF
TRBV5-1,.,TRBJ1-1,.,TGCGCCAGCAGCAATCCGGGACACCCATCCATGAACACTGAAGCTTTCTTT,CASSNPGHPSMNTEAFF
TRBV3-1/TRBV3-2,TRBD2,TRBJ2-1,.,TGTGCCAGCAGCCCTCGTGCGGGAGGATTTAATGAGCAGTTCTTC,CASSPRAGGFNEQFF